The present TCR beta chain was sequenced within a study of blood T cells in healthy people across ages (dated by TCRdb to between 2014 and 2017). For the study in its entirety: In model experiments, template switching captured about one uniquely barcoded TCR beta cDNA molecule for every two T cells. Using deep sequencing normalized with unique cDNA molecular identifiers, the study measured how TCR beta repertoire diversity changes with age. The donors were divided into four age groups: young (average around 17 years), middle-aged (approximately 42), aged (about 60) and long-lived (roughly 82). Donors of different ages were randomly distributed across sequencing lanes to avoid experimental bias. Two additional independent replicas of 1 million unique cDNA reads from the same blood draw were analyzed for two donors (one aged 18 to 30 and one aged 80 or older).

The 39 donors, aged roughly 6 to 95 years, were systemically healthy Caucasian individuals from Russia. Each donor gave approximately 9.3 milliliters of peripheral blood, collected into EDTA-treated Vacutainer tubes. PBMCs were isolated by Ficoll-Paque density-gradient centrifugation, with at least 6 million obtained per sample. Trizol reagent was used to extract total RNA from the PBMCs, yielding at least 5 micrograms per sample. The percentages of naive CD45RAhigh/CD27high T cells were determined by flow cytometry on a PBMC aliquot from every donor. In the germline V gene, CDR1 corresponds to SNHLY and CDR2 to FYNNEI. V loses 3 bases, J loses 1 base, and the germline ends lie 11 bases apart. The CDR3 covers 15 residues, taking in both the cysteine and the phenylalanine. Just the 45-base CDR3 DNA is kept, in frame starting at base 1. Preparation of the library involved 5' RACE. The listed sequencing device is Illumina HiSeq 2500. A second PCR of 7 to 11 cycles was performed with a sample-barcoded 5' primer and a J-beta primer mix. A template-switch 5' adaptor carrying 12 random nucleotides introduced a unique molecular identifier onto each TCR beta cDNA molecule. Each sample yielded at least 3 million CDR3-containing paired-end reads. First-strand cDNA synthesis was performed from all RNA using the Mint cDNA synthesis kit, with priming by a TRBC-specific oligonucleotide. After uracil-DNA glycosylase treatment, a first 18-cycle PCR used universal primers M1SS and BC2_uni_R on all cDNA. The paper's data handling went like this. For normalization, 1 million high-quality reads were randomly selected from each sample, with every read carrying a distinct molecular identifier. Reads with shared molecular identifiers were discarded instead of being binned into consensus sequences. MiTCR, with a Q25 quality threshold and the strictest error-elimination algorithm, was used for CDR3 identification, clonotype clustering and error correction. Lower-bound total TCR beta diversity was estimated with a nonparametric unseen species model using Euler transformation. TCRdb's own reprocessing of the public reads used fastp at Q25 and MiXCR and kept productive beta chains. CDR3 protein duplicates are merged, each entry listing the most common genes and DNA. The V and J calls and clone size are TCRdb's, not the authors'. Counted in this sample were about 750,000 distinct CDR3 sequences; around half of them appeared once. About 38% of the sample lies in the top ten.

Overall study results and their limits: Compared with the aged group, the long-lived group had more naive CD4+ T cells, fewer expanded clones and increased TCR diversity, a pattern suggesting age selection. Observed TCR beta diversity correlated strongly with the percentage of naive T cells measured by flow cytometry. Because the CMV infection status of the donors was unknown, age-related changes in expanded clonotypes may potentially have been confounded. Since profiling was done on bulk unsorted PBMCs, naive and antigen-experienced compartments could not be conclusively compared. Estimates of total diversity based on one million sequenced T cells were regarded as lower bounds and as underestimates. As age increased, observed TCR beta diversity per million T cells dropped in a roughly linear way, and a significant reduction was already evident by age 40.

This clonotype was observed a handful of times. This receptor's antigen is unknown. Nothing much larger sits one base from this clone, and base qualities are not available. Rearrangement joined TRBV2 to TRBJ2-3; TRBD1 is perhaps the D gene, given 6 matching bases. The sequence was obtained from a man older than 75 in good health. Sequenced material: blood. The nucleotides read TGTGCCAGCAGTGACCCTCGACAGGGCACAGATACGCAGTATTTT. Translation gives CASSDPRQGTDTQYF.